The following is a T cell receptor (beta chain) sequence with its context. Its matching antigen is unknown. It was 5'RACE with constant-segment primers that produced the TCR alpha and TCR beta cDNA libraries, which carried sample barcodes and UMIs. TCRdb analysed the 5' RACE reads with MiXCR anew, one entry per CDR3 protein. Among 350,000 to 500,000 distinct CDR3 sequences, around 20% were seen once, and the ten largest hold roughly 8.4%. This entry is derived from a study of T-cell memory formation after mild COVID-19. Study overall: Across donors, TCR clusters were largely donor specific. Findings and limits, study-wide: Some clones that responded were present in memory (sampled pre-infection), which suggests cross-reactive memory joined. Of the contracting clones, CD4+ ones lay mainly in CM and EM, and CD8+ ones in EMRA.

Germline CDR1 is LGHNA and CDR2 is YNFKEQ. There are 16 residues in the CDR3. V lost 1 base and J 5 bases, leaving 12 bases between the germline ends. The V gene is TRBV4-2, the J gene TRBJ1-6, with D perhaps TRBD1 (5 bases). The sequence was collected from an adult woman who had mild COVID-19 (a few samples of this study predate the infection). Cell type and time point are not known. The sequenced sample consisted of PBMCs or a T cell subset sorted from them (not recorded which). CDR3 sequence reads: CASSQVGGNDNSPLHF. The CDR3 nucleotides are TGTGCCAGCAGCCAAGTGGGGGGGAATGATAATTCACCCCTCCACTTT.